Shown below are 27 T cell receptor beta chains from a single sample sequenced in a study of molecular identifiers for immune sequencing clone quantification. TCRdb passed the PCR reads through MiXCR, listing each CDR3 protein once. The sample has about 640,000 distinct CDR3 sequences, about 20% seen once. The material sequenced was naive CD8+ T cells from blood, with Jurkat cell RNA spiked in. Subset noted: FACS-sorted CD8+CD4-CCR7+CD45RA+ naive T cells. The origin of the receptors is a human donor in good health. Some libraries in this study had Jurkat cell RNA spiked in.

The table lists this clonotype with many counts. This chain joins TRBV27 and TRBJ2-7, with unresolved D. CDR3 size: 13 residues. Trimming shortened V by 6 bases and J by 3 bases, and 12 bases separated the two germline ends. Germline CDR1 reads MNHEY; CDR2 reads SMNVEV (reference sequence). The CDR3 sequence is CASRYSQNYEQYF. The CDR3 nucleotides read TGTGCCAGCAGATACTCACAGAACTACGAGCAGTACTTC.

The CDR3 protein is CASNSSGATDTQYF. As DNA, the CDR3 is TGTGCCAGCAACTCTAGCGGGGCGACAGATACGCAGTATTTT. The J gene is TRBJ2-3, the V gene TRBV7-6; TRBD2 matches 9 bases. The germline CDR1 and CDR2 sequences are SGHVS and FNYEAQ. CDR3 size: 14 residues. The trim removed 7 bases at V and 3 bases at J, leaving 5 bases unmatched.

The J gene is TRBJ2-1, the V gene TRBV28, with TRBD2 matching over 10 bases. V shed 6 bases and J 5 bases; nucleotides not matched to a gene: 7. The CDR3 is 15 residues long. The germline V gene encodes CDR1 MDHEN and CDR2 SYDVKM. The CDR3 DNA reads as TGTGCCAGCAGCCAACTAGCGGGGTCCAACAATGAGCAGTTCTTC. It is translated as CASSQLAGSNNEQFF.

This clonotype came up many times. The chain has TRBV2 and TRBJ2-3, with 9 nucleotides matching TRBD1. The length of the CDR3 is 17 residues. The trim removed 6 bases at V and 0 bases at J, leaving 10 bases unmatched. Germline CDR1 reads SNHLY; CDR2 reads FYNNEI. CDR3 sequence (DNA): TGTGCCAGCAGGAAGAGACAGGGGGATTCTAGCACAGATACGCAGTATTTT. This codes for CASRKRQGDSSTDTQYF.

CDR3 sequence: CAWSVPDRERLGDQPQHF. CDR3 sequence (DNA): TGTGCCTGGAGTGTGCCGGACAGGGAACGCCTTGGGGATCAGCCCCAGCATTTT. The chain combines TRBV30 with TRBJ1-5; 8 positions match TRBD1. J gave up 5 bases and V 0 bases, and 15 bases lay outside the gene matches. From germline, CDR1 is GTSNPN and CDR2 SVGIG (reference sequence). The length of the CDR3 is 18 residues. Complete variable domain (other parts from reference TRBV30 and TRBJ1-5): SQTIHQWPATLVQPVGSPLSLECTVEGTSNPNLYWYRQAAGRGLQLLFYSVGIGQISSEVPQNLSASRPQDRQFILSSKKLLLSDSGFYLCAWSVPDRERLGDQPQHFGDGTRLSIL.

This clonotype was recorded at least ten times. The V call is TRBV25-1, the J call TRBJ2-1; maybe TRBD2 (6 bases). CDR1 is MGHDK and CDR2 is SYGVNS in the germline V gene. This CDR3 contains 15 residues. Trimming took off 6 bases at V and 1 base at J, with 13 bases between the two ends. The CDR3 loop reads CASRGLAESYNEQFF. The CDR3 DNA is TGTGCCAGCAGGGGGTTAGCGGAATCCTACAATGAGCAGTTCTTC. Supplemented by reference TRBV25-1 and TRBJ2-1, the full variable domain reads EADIYQTPRYLVIGTGKKITLECSQTMGHDKMYWYQQDPGMELHLIHYSYGVNSTEKGDLSSESTVSRIRTEHFPLTLESARPSHTSQYLCASRGLAESYNEQFFGPGTRLTVL.

Concerning this clonotype itself: One base away lies a much larger clone, so this may be a sequencing read error. The chain has TRBV27 and TRBJ1-1; D might be TRBD1 (5 bases). Germline lookup yields CDR1 MNHEY and CDR2 SMNVEV (reference sequence). The CDR3 is 14 residues long. The ends were cut back, 8 bases at V and 1 base at J, with 14 bases in the middle. CDR3 nucleotides: TGTGCCAGCGGCGGGGCCCACACGAACACTGAAGCTTTCTTT. Its translation: CASGGAHTNTEAFF.

The rearrangement joins TRBV19 to TRBJ2-5; D is unclear. Trimming took 1 base from V and 3 from J, leaving 3 bases between them. Looked up from germline, CDR1 is LNHDA and CDR2 is SQIVND (reference sequence). The CDR3 spans 12 residues. The CDR3: CASSIGEETQYF. CDR3 DNA sequence: TGTGCCAGTAGTATAGGGGAAGAGACCCAGTACTTC.

With regard to this clonotype: This may be a read error, as it is one base from a much larger clone. This sequence joins TRBV12-5 and TRBJ2-5, with TRBD2 identical over 14 bases. This CDR3 has 17 residues. Per the germline V gene, CDR1 is LGHNT and CDR2 is FRNRAP. CDR3 in DNA: TGTGCTAGTTGTTTGGGACTAGCGGGGGAGAACCAAGAGACCCAGTACTTC. Its translation is CASCLGLAGENQETQYF. Full variable domain (remainder filled in from reference TRBV12-5 and TRBJ2-5): DARVTQTPRHKVTEMGQEVTMRCQPILGHNTVFWYRQTMMQGLELLAYFRNRAPLDDSGMPKDRFSAEMPDATLATLKIQPSEPRDSAVYFCASCLGLAGENQETQYFGPGTRLLVL.

This clonotype was observed at least ten times. The chain is built from TRBV18 and TRBJ2-7; D is possibly TRBD2 (5 bases). Germline lookup yields CDR1 KGHSH and CDR2 LQKENI. The CDR3 is 14 residues long. V was clipped by 3 bases and J by 2 bases, with 11 bases between them. DNA for the CDR3: TGTGCCAGCTCACCCGGGGATTCGGCCTACGAGCAGTACTTC. This sequence encodes CASSPGDSAYEQYF.

As regards this clonotype: It may be a read error: a sequence one base away is much more abundant. The J gene is TRBJ2-1, the V gene TRBV7-6; D uncertain. CDR1 is SGHVS and CDR2 is FNYEAQ in the germline V gene. Trimming removed 5 bases at V and 2 bases at J, with 13 bases between. This CDR3 has 15 residues. Here the CDR3 reads CASSAAESAYNEQFF. For the CDR3, the DNA is TGTGCCAGCAGCGCCGCGGAGAGCGCCTACAATGAGCAGTTCTTC.

This clonotype turned up a few times. The J gene is TRBJ2-1, the V gene TRBV4-3; 13 nucleotides match TRBD2. Germline V gene lookup returns CDR1 LGHNA and CDR2 YSLEER. The CDR3 extends over 15 amino acids. V shed 2 bases and J 8 bases; nucleotides not matched to a gene: 3. This CDR3 is CASSQRLAGGHEQFF. DNA for the CDR3: TGCGCCAGCAGCCAAAGACTAGCGGGAGGCCATGAGCAGTTCTTC.

V gene TRBV6-2 or TRBV6-3 combines with J gene TRBJ2-1; the D gene is possibly TRBD2 (5 bases). Trimming pared 6 bases from V and 0 bases from J, leaving 12 bases between. Germline CDR1 is MNHEY and CDR2 is SVGEGT. This CDR3 spans 15 amino acids. In nucleotides, the CDR3 is TGTGCCAGCAGCCCCATAACTAGCTCCTACAATGAGCAGTTCTTC. This codes for CASSPITSSYNEQFF.

This clonotype was recorded at least ten times. V gene TRBV29-1 combines with J gene TRBJ2-3, with 11 nucleotides matching TRBD2. This CDR3 comprises 14 residues. Germline loops: CDR1 SQVTM, CDR2 ANQGSEA. The junction had 4 bases not matched to a gene; V was cut back by 6 bases and J by 2 bases. CDR3: CSVTGLAVTDTQYF. DNA of the CDR3: TGCAGCGTGACGGGACTAGCGGTCACAGATACGCAGTATTTT.

Many counts were recorded for this clonotype. V usage is TRBV19 and J usage is TRBJ1-5; D gene ambiguous. V was clipped by 6 bases and J by 2 bases, with 14 bases between them. CDR1 is LNHDA and CDR2 is SQIVND in the germline V gene (reference sequence). The CDR3 is 15 amino acids. DNA of the CDR3: TGTGCCAGTAGCCCTGACCCGTGGGGCAATCAGCCCCAGCATTTT. Translated, it gives CASSPDPWGNQPQHF.

The J gene is TRBJ2-5, the V gene TRBV2; D possibly corresponds to TRBD2 (7 bases). The CDR3 contains 15 residues. Germline V CDR1 and CDR2: SNHLY, FYNNEI. Between the trimmed V and J ends, which lost 3 bases and 5 bases, there was a span of 16 bases. CDR3 sequence: CASSDVRGAWETQYF. The CDR3 nucleotides are TGTGCCAGCAGTGACGTACGGGGGGCCTGGGAGACCCAGTACTTC.

Many counts were recorded for this clonotype. The gene calls are TRBV30 and TRBJ2-7; no reliable D call. CDR3 length: 14 residues. Germline V gene data show CDR1 as GTSNPN and CDR2 as SVGIG (reference sequence). V was cut by 0 bases and J by 2 bases, with 11 bases left in between. The CDR3 DNA is TGTGCCTGGAGTGTTCCCAGCTTCGCCTACGAGCAGTACTTC. Its protein is CAWSVPSFAYEQYF. Based on the CDR3 plus reference TRBV30 and TRBJ2-7, the full variable domain is SQTIHQWPATLVQPVGSPLSLECTVEGTSNPNLYWYRQAAGRGLQLLFYSVGIGQISSEVPQNLSASRPQDRQFILSSKKLLLSDSGFYLCAWSVPSFAYEQYFGPGTRLTVT.

This clonotype was counted ten times or more. The chain links TRBV27 to TRBJ2-4; 10 nucleotides align to TRBD1. The V gene's germline CDR1 is MNHEY and CDR2 SMNVEV (reference sequence). Germline trimming cut 3 bases from V and 3 bases from J; bases unmatched to any gene: 5. The CDR3 runs 16 residues. CDR3 region: CASSLTGGAGKNIQYF. CDR3 nucleotide sequence: TGTGCCAGCAGTTTGACAGGGGGCGCGGGCAAAAACATTCAGTACTTC.

Concerning this clonotype: A much larger clone lies a single base off, so this may be a read error. Here the CDR3 reads CASSQLSNTETCEQYF. The CDR3 nucleotides are TGTGCCAGCAGCCAGTTGTCCAATACCGAGACCTGCGAGCAGTACTTC. The chain uses TRBV7-9 and TRBJ2-7; D gene unclear. The V end lost 5 bases, the J end lost 6 bases, and 23 bases lay between the germline ends. Germline V lookup: CDR1 SEHNR, CDR2 FQNEAQ (reference sequence). The CDR3 has 16 amino acids. Together with reference TRBV7-9 and TRBJ2-7, the CDR3 gives the full variable domain: DTGVSQNPRHKITKRGQNVTFRCDPISEHNRLYWYRQTLGQGPEFLTYFQNEAQLEKSRLLSDRFSAERPKGSFSTLEIQRTEQGDSAMYLCASSQLSNTETCEQYFGPGTRLTVT.

A word on this clonotype: One end of the junction fails to match germline, which may point to a read error. The V and J genes are TRBV18 and TRBJ1-1; D ambiguous. CDR3 length: 13 amino acids. Germline CDR1 KGHSH, CDR2 LQKENI. CDR3 in DNA: TGTGCCAGCTCACCACAGGGTGACACTGAAGCTCTCTTT. Protein product: CASSPQGDTEALF. Full variable domain (outside the CDR3, taken from reference TRBV18 and TRBJ1-1): NAGVMQNPRHLVRRRGQEARLRCSPMKGHSHVYWYRQLPEEGLKFMVYLQKENIIDESGMPKERFSAEFPKEGPSILRIQQVVRGDSAAYFCASSPQGDTEALFGQGTRLTVV.

With respect to this clonotype: It may be a read error: a sequence one base away is much more abundant. CDR3 region: CASGLAAPGGWNEQYF. The DNA of the CDR3 is TGCGCCAGCGGCTTGGCCGCCCCAGGGGGCTGGAACGAGCAGTACTTC. The V call is TRBV5-1, the J call TRBJ2-7; 8 bases are a match to TRBD1. This CDR3 is built from 16 residues. Germline CDR1 reads SGHRS; CDR2 reads YFSETQ. The variable domain in full, with the rest retrieved from reference TRBV5-1 and TRBJ2-7, is KAGVTQTPRYLIKTRGQQVTLSCSPISGHRSVSWYQQTPGQGLQFLFEYFSETQRNKGNFPGRFSGRQFSNSRSEMNVSTLELGDSALYLCASGLAAPGGWNEQYFGPGTRLTVT.

This clonotype was counted between two and nine times. The rearrangement joins TRBV5-8 to TRBJ2-5; 12 bases fit TRBD2. Germline CDR1 is SGHTS and CDR2 is YDEGEE. V lost 4 bases and J lost 1; bases outside the gene matches: 5. This CDR3 is 16 amino acids long. This CDR3 reads CASSPWTSGVQETQYF. CDR3 DNA sequence: TGTGCCAGCAGCCCGTGGACTAGCGGGGTCCAAGAGACCCAGTACTTC.

A few counts support this clonotype. The V gene is TRBV5-6, the J gene TRBJ1-5; 7 positions agree with TRBD1. Germline assignment: CDR1 SGHDT and CDR2 YYEEEE. The CDR3 length is 16 residues. J lost 3 bases, V lost 4 bases, and 10 bases had no gene match. The CDR3 here is CASSAKGTASNQPQHF. CDR3 in DNA: TGTGCCAGCAGCGCCAAGGGGACAGCTTCCAATCAGCCCCAGCATTTT.

This clonotype has a count of ten or more. The V gene is TRBV19, the J gene TRBJ2-3, with D perhaps matching TRBD2 (5 bases). V lost 0 bases to trimming and J lost 6 bases, with 10 bases between them. In germline, CDR1 is LNHDA, CDR2 SQIVND (reference sequence). This CDR3 comprises 14 residues. The CDR3 region has the DNA TGTGCCAGTAGTATAGATGTAGAGGGCGATACGCAGTATTTT. It specifies CASSIDVEGDTQYF.

Concerning this clonotype itself: Just one base apart from a much larger clone, this may be a read error. The chain combines TRBV10-1 with TRBJ2-7, with TRBD2 as a possible D gene (5 bases). The CDR3 length is 14 residues. The V gene lost 5 bases and the J gene lost 6 bases, with 17 bases spanning the gap. The V gene's germline CDR1 is WNHNN and CDR2 SYGVQD (reference sequence). The CDR3 sequence is CASSNWAEGSEQYF. The CDR3 DNA sequence: TGCGCCAGCAGTAATTGGGCCGAGGGTAGCGAGCAGTACTTC.

At least ten counts were recorded for this clonotype. The chain uses TRBV6-1 and TRBJ2-3, with 11 bases that match TRBD2. From germline, CDR1 is MNHNS and CDR2 SASEGT. V trimming: 6 bases; J trimming: 5 bases; junction bases outside the gene matches: 7. This CDR3 comprises 15 residues. In DNA form, the CDR3 reads TGTGCCAGCAGCGCGACTAGCGGGGAGGTAGATACGCAGTATTTT. This sequence encodes CASSATSGEVDTQYF.

V usage is TRBV7-6 and J usage is TRBJ2-2, with 10 bases matching TRBD2. The CDR3 loop spans 17 amino acids. The germline gives CDR1 SGHVS, CDR2 FNYEAQ. J gave up 3 bases and V 1 base, and 5 bases lay outside the gene matches. The CDR3 DNA is TGTGCCAGCAGCTTAGGTCTAGCGGGAGTCTACACCGGGGAGCTGTTTTTT. Its translation: CASSLGLAGVYTGELFF.